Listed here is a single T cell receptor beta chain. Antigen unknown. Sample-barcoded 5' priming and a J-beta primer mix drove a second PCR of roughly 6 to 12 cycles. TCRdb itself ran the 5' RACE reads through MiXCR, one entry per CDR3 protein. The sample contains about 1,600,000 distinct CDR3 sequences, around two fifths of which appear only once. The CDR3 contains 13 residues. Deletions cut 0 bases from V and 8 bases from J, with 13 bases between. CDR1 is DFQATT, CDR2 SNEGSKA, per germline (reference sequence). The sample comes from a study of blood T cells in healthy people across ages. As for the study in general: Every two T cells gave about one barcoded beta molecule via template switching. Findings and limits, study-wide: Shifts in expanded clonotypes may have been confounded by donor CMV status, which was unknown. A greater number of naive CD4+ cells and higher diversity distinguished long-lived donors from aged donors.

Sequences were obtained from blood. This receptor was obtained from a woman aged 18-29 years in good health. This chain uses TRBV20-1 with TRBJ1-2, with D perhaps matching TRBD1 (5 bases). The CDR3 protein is CSARDTEGRGYTF. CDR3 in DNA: TGCAGTGCTAGAGATACAGAGGGGAGGGGCTACACCTTC.